This paragraph reports one TCR beta chain. This record belongs to a study of blood T cell repertoires in COVID-19. Study information: T cells, B-cell-depleted T cells, or PBMCs supplied cDNA or gDNA.

Original analysis: Reference gene primer amplification yielded estimated nucleated cell counts. The protocol was immunoSEQ multiplex PCR, while the TCRdb copy is restricted to in-frame clones and leaves out a portion. V and J calls plus clone size are reproduced from that table; the DNA served to infer D and trimming. The top ten clones hold 20% of a sample with 230,000 or so clones, about 85% of them seen once. From germline, CDR1 is MNHEY and CDR2 SMNVEV (reference sequence). Losses at the gene ends were 2 bases for V and 5 bases for J; bases not matched to a gene: 2. The CDR3 spans 13 residues. V is TRBV27 and J is TRBJ2-5; TRBD2 agrees at 7 bases. This clonotype was sampled from a man aged 30-40 years with active or convalescent COVID-19. The material sequenced was peripheral blood. CDR3 residues: CASSLGGGETQYF. CDR3 nucleotide sequence: TGTGCCAGCAGTTTAGGGGGAGGGGAGACCCAGTACTTC.